These T cell receptor beta chains were read from a single sample in a study of T-cell memory formation after mild COVID-19. TCRdb processed the 5' RACE reads anew with MiXCR; each CDR3 protein has one entry. The data contain over 25,000 distinct CDR3 sequences, 20% to 25% of them singletons. Sequencing was done on a sample of PBMCs or a T cell subset sorted from them (not recorded which). Receptors originate from an adult who had mild COVID-19 (a few samples of this study predate the infection). Cell type and time point are not known. The CDR3 runs from the conserved cysteine through the conserved F or W. The order of the fields is D gene, clone size, V gene, J gene, CDR3 protein, CDR3 DNA. A D gene is named only where the DNA matches it firmly. Clone size is shown for a subset of rows, as once, few, many or a class of expanded clone.

>-|many|TRBV5-1|TRBJ1-2
CASSLALGDYGYTF
TGCGCCAGCAGCTTGGCCCTGGGGGACTATGGCTACACCTTC
>-|-|TRBV12-3/TRBV12-4|TRBJ1-5
CASSSSADSNQPQHF
TGTGCCAGCAGTTCCTCTGCAGATAGCAATCAGCCCCAGCATTTT
>-|many|TRBV7-2|TRBJ2-7
CASSLYYEQYF
TGTGCCAGCAGTCTTTACTACGAGCAGTACTTC
>TRBD1|few|TRBV5-1|TRBJ1-6
CASSPGTGGYSPLHF
TGCGCCAGCAGCCCCGGGACAGGGGGTTATTCACCCCTCCACTTT
>TRBD1|many|TRBV24-1|TRBJ2-1
CATSDRKGTGTNEQFF
TGTGCCACCAGTGACAGGAAGGGGACAGGGACGAATGAGCAGTTCTTC
>-|-|TRBV27|TRBJ2-7
CASSLQQVSAYEQYF
TGTGCCAGCAGTTTGCAGCAGGTTTCGGCCTACGAGCAGTACTTC
>TRBD2|many|TRBV12-3/TRBV12-4|TRBJ2-3
CASRARAGTPDTQYF
TGTGCCAGCAGAGCGAGAGCGGGAACCCCAGATACGCAGTATTTT
>-|once|TRBV7-2|TRBJ1-2
CASSFDGTNNYGYTF
TGTGCCAGCAGCTTCGATGGTACGAATAACTATGGCTACACCTTC
>-|many|TRBV6-1|TRBJ2-1
CASSERAGANEQFF
TGTGCCAGCAGTGAAAGGGCAGGGGCTAATGAGCAGTTCTTC
>TRBD2|many|TRBV6-6|TRBJ2-1
CASSYSSRLAGGKRNEQFF
TGTGCCAGCAGTTACTCTTCGCGACTAGCGGGGGGGAAACGGAATGAGCAGTTCTTC
>TRBD1|many|TRBV7-2|TRBJ2-3
CASSFRGQGTDTQYF
TGTGCCAGCAGCTTCCGGGGACAGGGGACAGATACGCAGTATTTT
>-|many|TRBV6-1|TRBJ2-7
CASSEGSSFGEQYF
TGTGCCAGCAGTGAAGGGAGCAGCTTCGGGGAGCAGTACTTC
>-|-|TRBV10-3|TRBJ1-2
CAISRDGLNNTF
TGTGCCATCAGCCGGGACGGACTAAATAACACCTTC
>TRBD2|-|TRBV6-5|TRBJ2-3
CASSTLAGAGDTQYF
TGTGCCAGCAGTACCTTAGCGGGGGCGGGAGATACGCAGTATTTT
>TRBD1|-|TRBV9|TRBJ2-5
CASSGTGAGETQYF
TGTGCCAGCAGTGGGACAGGGGCTGGGGAGACCCAGTACTTC
>-|many|TRBV7-8|TRBJ1-1
CASSLGRFMRMNTEAFF
TGTGCCAGCAGCTTAGGAAGGTTTATGAGAATGAACACTGAAGCTTTCTTT
>TRBD2|many|TRBV12-3/TRBV12-4|TRBJ2-1
CASSSRDYTNEQFF
TGTGCCAGCAGTTCCCGGGACTACACGAATGAGCAGTTCTTC
>-|-|TRBV7-6|TRBJ1-5
CASSLAPTVRGNQPQHF
TGTGCCAGCAGCTTAGCCCCGACAGTAAGGGGCAATCAGCCCCAGCATTTT
>-|many|TRBV7-8|TRBJ2-7
CASSLAPGSSYEQYF
TGTGCCAGCAGCTTAGCCCCAGGGAGCTCCTACGAGCAGTACTTC
>-|many|TRBV6-5|TRBJ2-1
CASKAAQRGNEQFF
TGTGCCAGCAAGGCGGCCCAACGGGGCAATGAGCAGTTCTTC
>-|many|TRBV11-2|TRBJ1-6
CASSSDDTLQYNSPLHF
TGTGCCAGCAGCTCCGATGACACCTTACAATATAATTCACCCCTCCACTTT
>-|many|TRBV5-6|TRBJ2-5
CASSPVGQSQETQYF
TGTGCCAGCAGCCCGGTTGGGCAGAGCCAAGAGACCCAGTACTTC
>TRBD1|-|TRBV5-1|TRBJ1-1
CASSPYRGYTEAFF
TGCGCCAGCAGCCCCTACAGGGGATACACTGAAGCTTTCTTT
>-|few|TRBV29-1|TRBJ1-1
CSVGRVTNTEAFF
TGCAGCGTTGGAAGGGTCACGAACACTGAAGCTTTCTTT
>TRBD1|-|TRBV19|TRBJ1-1
CASNPRDRGPTEAFF
TGTGCCAGTAACCCCCGGGACAGGGGGCCTACTGAAGCTTTCTTT
>TRBD1|many|TRBV3-1|TRBJ2-7
CASSQSRTGTYEQYF
TGTGCCAGCAGCCAATCTAGGACAGGGACCTACGAGCAGTACTTC
>-|many|TRBV4-2|TRBJ2-1
CASSQDGNRYNEQFF
TGTGCCAGCAGCCAAGATGGAAACAGATACAATGAGCAGTTCTTC
>TRBD1|few|TRBV12-3/TRBV12-4|TRBJ1-4
CASRRQGIDEKLYF
TGTGCCAGCAGGAGACAGGGAATAGATGAAAAACTGTATTTT
>TRBD2|many|TRBV24-1|TRBJ2-1
CATSDQREAPYNEQFF
TGTGCCACCAGTGACCAGCGGGAGGCCCCATACAATGAGCAGTTCTTC
>TRBD1|many|TRBV4-2|TRBJ2-5
CASSQDTTRLRGETQYF
TGTGCCAGCAGCCAAGATACCACTAGACTCAGGGGGGAGACCCAGTACTTC
>-|many|TRBV20-1|TRBJ1-4
CSAPTRAIGNEKLFF
TGCAGTGCTCCTACGCGGGCGATCGGGAATGAAAAACTGTTTTTT
>TRBD2|many|TRBV12-3/TRBV12-4|TRBJ2-1
CASSWTSGSYEQFF
TGTGCCAGCAGTTGGACTAGCGGGAGCTATGAGCAGTTCTTC
>-|many|TRBV5-1|TRBJ1-2
CASSLAGSDSGGIYGYTF
TGCGCCAGCAGCTTGGCCGGTAGCGACAGTGGGGGAATCTATGGCTACACCTTC
>-|many|TRBV7-3|TRBJ2-6
CASSLTSGHRSGANVLTF
TGTGCCAGCAGCTTAACCTCGGGACACCGCTCTGGGGCCAACGTCCTGACTTTC
>-|many|TRBV4-1|TRBJ1-2
CASSQDSRDGYTF
TGCGCCAGCAGCCAAGATTCAAGGGACGGCTACACCTTC
>-|-|TRBV4-1|TRBJ1-1
CASSQRDKFMNTEAFF
TGCGCCAGCAGCCAGCGGGACAAATTTATGAACACTGAAGCTTTCTTT
>TRBD2|-|TRBV7-9|TRBJ2-3
CASSDITSGGTDTQYF
TGTGCCAGCAGCGATATCACTAGCGGGGGCACAGATACGCAGTATTTT
>-|many|TRBV5-1|TRBJ2-5
CASSPVLGKETQYF
TGCGCCAGCAGCCCGGTACTAGGAAAAGAGACCCAGTACTTC
>TRBD2|many|TRBV12-3/TRBV12-4|TRBJ2-2
CASTEGLAAGELFF
TGTGCCAGCACTGAAGGACTAGCTGCCGGGGAGCTGTTTTTT
>-|many|TRBV5-1|TRBJ2-1
CASSLVSPVDNEQFF
TGCGCCAGCAGCTTGGTGAGCCCCGTCGACAATGAGCAGTTCTTC
>-|many|TRBV7-9|TRBJ1-1
CASSLSRLNTEAFF
TGTGCCAGCAGCTTGAGTAGGTTGAACACTGAAGCTTTCTTT
>-|many|TRBV29-1|TRBJ2-3
CSAASTDTQYF
TGCAGCGCAGCTAGCACAGATACGCAGTATTTT
>-|many|TRBV10-3|TRBJ2-5
CAISRRQDQETQYF
TGTGCCATCAGTCGAAGACAGGACCAAGAGACCCAGTACTTC